Below are 21 T cell receptor beta chains sequenced from a single sample in a study of cytomegalovirus exposure and HLA in healthy donors. A multiplex PCR was run with 60 Vbeta primers and 13 Jbeta primers. Clones were read by immunoSEQ multiplex PCR, and TCRdb kept only the in-frame ones, dropping some. The table lists around 200,000 clones, 65% to 90% of them singletons. Material: PBMCs. These receptors all come from a girl aged 10-17 years in good health and CMV-seronegative.

The chain links TRBV12-5 to TRBJ2-1; 8 positions agree with TRBD2. V shed 3 bases, J shed 9 bases, and the junction held 7 bases outside the gene matches. This CDR3 spans 14 amino acids. Germline V gene lookup returns CDR1 LGHNT and CDR2 FRNRAP. DNA for the CDR3: TGTGCTAGTGGTTTTGGCGGGGGGCCGGGTGAGCAGTTCTTC. This sequence encodes CASGFGGGPGEQFF.

The count of this clone is one. The J gene is TRBJ2-7, the V gene TRBV10-3; possibly TRBD1 for D (5 bases). The CDR3 length is 14 residues. The V and J ends lost 4 bases and 3 bases respectively, with 13 bases between them. Germline lookup yields CDR1 ENHRY and CDR2 SYGVKD. The CDR3 nucleotides read TGTGCCATCAGTGGGGGCCGGCTCTTCTACGAGCAGTACTTC. It codes for CAISGGRLFYEQYF.

V usage is TRBV7-9 and J usage is TRBJ2-3; 7 bases map to TRBD1. The CDR3 runs 16 residues. CDR1 SEHNR and CDR2 FQNEAQ come from the germline V gene (reference sequence). The trim removed 5 bases at V and 0 bases at J, leaving 8 bases unmatched. CDR3 nucleotide sequence: TGTGCCAGCAGCAGAGCGACAGGGCCAAGCACAGATACGCAGTATTTT. Its translation is CASSRATGPSTDTQYF.

V gene TRBV5-5 combines with J gene TRBJ1-2; tentatively, D is TRBD1 (5 bases). The V gene's germline CDR1 is SGHKS and CDR2 YYEKEE (reference sequence). CDR3 length: 14 amino acids. Trimming shortened V by 4 bases and J by 8 bases, and 18 bases separated the two germline ends. Here the CDR3 reads CASSLEVFGGGYTF. CDR3 sequence (DNA): TGTGCCAGCAGCCTGGAGGTCTTCGGGGGAGGCTACACCTTC.

The chain has TRBV7-2 and TRBJ1-4; 9 bases line up with TRBD1. V was pared by 5 bases and J by 8 bases, with 12 bases of the junction left unmatched. From germline, CDR1 is SGHTA and CDR2 FQGNSA. This CDR3 has 16 residues. CDR3 nucleotides: TGTGCCAGCAGCCTTCGACGGACAGGGGTGCAAGAAAAACTGTTTTTT. It codes for CASSLRRTGVQEKLFF.

The chain has TRBV7-2 and TRBJ2-3; D is undetermined. V shed 0 bases and J shed 0 bases, with 7 bases lying between them. CDR1 SGHTA and CDR2 FQGNSA come from the germline V gene. The CDR3 spans 15 residues. CDR3 coding DNA: TGTGCCAGCAGCTTAGCGTATCTAAGCACAGATACGCAGTATTTT. Encoded protein: CASSLAYLSTDTQYF.

The rearrangement uses TRBV7-9 and TRBJ1-4; D possibly corresponds to TRBD1 (6 bases). The CDR3 contains 13 residues. V gave up 6 bases and J gave up 8 bases, with 13 bases separating them. Per the germline V gene, CDR1 is SEHNR and CDR2 is FQNEAQ (reference sequence). Written as DNA, the CDR3 is TGTGCCAGCAGAGGGGGTTCCGGCGAAAAACTGTTTTTT. Amino acids: CASRGGSGEKLFF.

V is TRBV7-9 and J is TRBJ2-7; 8 bases line up with TRBD1. This CDR3 spans 14 amino acids. CDR1 and CDR2 (germline): SEHNR, FQNEAQ (reference sequence). V lost 4 bases to trimming and J lost 4 bases; unmatched junction nucleotides: 6. As DNA, the CDR3 is TGTGCCAGCAGCTCCCAGGGGGCGGGATACGAGCAGTACTTC. This translates into CASSSQGAGYEQYF.

J is TRBJ2-3 and V is TRBV9; D ambiguous. The CDR3 is made up of 15 amino acids. Trimming removed 0 bases from V and 1 base from J, with 9 bases in between. Germline V lookup: CDR1 SGDLS, CDR2 YYNGEE. The CDR3 DNA follows: TGTGCCAGCAGCGTAGCACCCACAGGCACAGATACGCAGTATTTT. Protein product: CASSVAPTGTDTQYF.

In its sample, this clone was seen once. The chain is built from TRBV18 and TRBJ2-2; 7 bases are shared with TRBD1. CDR3 length: 18 amino acids. CDR1 is KGHSH and CDR2 is LQKENI in the germline V gene. V dropped 3 bases and J dropped 5; count of bases not matched to a gene: 15. CDR3 nucleotides: TGTGCCAGCTCACCGGCCGCGAAGACAGGGCGAGGTACCGGGGAGCTGTTTTTT. Translated, it gives CASSPAAKTGRGTGELFF. The variable domain in full, with the rest retrieved from reference TRBV18 and TRBJ2-2, is NAGVMQNPRHLVRRRGQEARLRCSPMKGHSHVYWYRQLPEEGLKFMVYLQKENIIDESGMPKERFSAEFPKEGPSILRIQQVVRGDSAAYFCASSPAAKTGRGTGELFFGEGSRLTVL.

The chain links TRBV11-2 to TRBJ1-1; tentatively, D is TRBD1 (6 bases). Trimming left V 1 base short and J 4 bases short, with 10 bases between. This CDR3 spans 14 amino acids. CDR1 and CDR2 from the germline V gene are SGHAT and FQNNGV. The CDR3 loop reads CASSLVTGFTEAFF. The CDR3 DNA sequence: TGTGCCAGCAGCTTAGTTACAGGGTTCACTGAAGCTTTCTTT.

This rearrangement joins TRBV27 to TRBJ2-5, with 8 bases lining up with TRBD2. Germline loops: CDR1 MNHEY, CDR2 SMNVEV (reference sequence). The CDR3 runs 13 residues. V lost 6 bases to trimming and J lost 12 bases; unmatched junction nucleotides: 12. CDR3 protein: CASSPPAPGLEYF. In nucleotides, the CDR3 is TGTGCCAGCAGCCCCCCCGCTCCGGGACTAGAGTACTTC.

The chain employs TRBV5-1 and TRBJ2-2; TRBD1 matches at 7 bases. The CDR3 extends over 14 amino acids. Trimming removed 4 bases from V and 7 bases from J; junction bases left unmatched: 7. Germline V gives CDR1 SGHRS, CDR2 YFSETQ. This chain's CDR3 is CASSIDREYGELFF. For the CDR3, the DNA is TGCGCCAGCAGCATTGACAGGGAGTACGGGGAGCTGTTTTTT.

The rearrangement uses TRBV28 and TRBJ1-2; 8 bases are a match to TRBD1. V was clipped by 5 bases and J by 6 bases; unmatched bases: 11. The CDR3 extends over 15 amino acids. The germline gives CDR1 MDHEN, CDR2 SYDVKM. The CDR3 here is CASSLLDRGLNGYTF. In DNA, the CDR3 is TGTGCCAGCAGTCTCCTCGACAGGGGACTTAATGGCTACACCTTC.

The chain couples TRBV18 to TRBJ2-1; TRBD2 might be the D (5 bases). The CDR3 length is 15 residues. Germline CDR1 KGHSH, CDR2 LQKENI. V gave up 4 bases and J gave up 5 bases, with 15 bases separating them. The CDR3 DNA sequence: TGTGCCAGCTCACTAGACCCCGGAGGTAACAATGAGCAGTTCTTC. This sequence encodes CASSLDPGGNNEQFF.

The CDR3 is CAWSAQTSGSTEQYF. The CDR3 DNA reads TGTGCCTGGAGTGCCCAAACTAGCGGTTCTACAGAGCAGTACTTC. This rearrangement joins TRBV30 to TRBJ2-7; 8 bases agree with TRBD2. With 1 base clipped from V and 7 bases from J, the junction kept 12 bases outside the gene matches. The CDR3 contains 15 residues. Germline CDR1 GTSNPN, CDR2 SVGIG (reference sequence).

The CDR3 DNA is TGTGCCAGCAGTGAAGTAGGACAGGGGTCGACGGGCTACACCTTC. Translating it yields CASSEVGQGSTGYTF. The rearrangement uses TRBV6-1 and TRBJ1-2; 9 bases are a match to TRBD1. V trimming: 1 base; J trimming: 8 bases; junction bases outside the gene matches: 8. Germline values: CDR1 MNHNS, CDR2 SASEGT. The CDR3 sequence is 15 residues long.

The chain recombines TRBV6-5 with TRBJ1-5, with D perhaps matching TRBD1 (6 bases). CDR1 and CDR2 from the germline V gene are MNHEY and SVGAGI. Trimming removed 6 bases at V and 7 bases at J, with 13 bases between. The CDR3 sequence is 13 residues long. CDR3 region: CASRGDTSQPQHF. The CDR3 region has the DNA TGTGCCAGCAGGGGGGACACCAGCCAGCCCCAGCATTTT.

J is TRBJ1-2 and V is TRBV30, with D possibly TRBD1 on 5 matching bases. From germline, CDR1 is GTSNPN and CDR2 SVGIG (reference sequence). V lost 3 bases and J lost 2, with 19 bases in between. The CDR3 covers 16 residues. CDR3 protein: CAWRPPHLRGNYGYTF. DNA of the CDR3: TGTGCCTGGAGACCCCCACACCTCCGGGGGAACTATGGCTACACCTTC. Full variable domain (missing parts from reference TRBV30 and TRBJ1-2): SQTIHQWPATLVQPVGSPLSLECTVEGTSNPNLYWYRQAAGRGLQLLFYSVGIGQISSEVPQNLSASRPQDRQFILSSKKLLLSDSGFYLCAWRPPHLRGNYGYTFGSGTRLTVV.

Comment on this clone: Its ends do not fully match the called genes, so a read error is possible. The rearrangement uses TRBV5-4 and TRBJ1-2, with a tentative D call TRBD1 (5 bases). This CDR3 spans 11 amino acids. Germline CDR1 SGHNT, CDR2 YYREEE (reference sequence). The CDR3 region is CASSLRPQDAF. The CDR3 coding sequence is TGTGCCAGCAGCTTGCGGCCACAGGACGCCTTC.

A note on this clone: It is likely a read error, because the conserved phenylalanine at the end of the CDR3 is missing. No DNA is shown, since the ends of the CDR3 on it are uncertain; the CDR3 is the one TCRdb lists. The chain couples TRBV6-7 to TRBJ2-7; the table's D call, TRBD1, was not checked against the DNA. TRBV6-7 is given ORF status, its function remaining uncertain. The CDR3 adds up to 11 amino acids, both ends counted. The CDR3 here is CARAPRSPFNR.